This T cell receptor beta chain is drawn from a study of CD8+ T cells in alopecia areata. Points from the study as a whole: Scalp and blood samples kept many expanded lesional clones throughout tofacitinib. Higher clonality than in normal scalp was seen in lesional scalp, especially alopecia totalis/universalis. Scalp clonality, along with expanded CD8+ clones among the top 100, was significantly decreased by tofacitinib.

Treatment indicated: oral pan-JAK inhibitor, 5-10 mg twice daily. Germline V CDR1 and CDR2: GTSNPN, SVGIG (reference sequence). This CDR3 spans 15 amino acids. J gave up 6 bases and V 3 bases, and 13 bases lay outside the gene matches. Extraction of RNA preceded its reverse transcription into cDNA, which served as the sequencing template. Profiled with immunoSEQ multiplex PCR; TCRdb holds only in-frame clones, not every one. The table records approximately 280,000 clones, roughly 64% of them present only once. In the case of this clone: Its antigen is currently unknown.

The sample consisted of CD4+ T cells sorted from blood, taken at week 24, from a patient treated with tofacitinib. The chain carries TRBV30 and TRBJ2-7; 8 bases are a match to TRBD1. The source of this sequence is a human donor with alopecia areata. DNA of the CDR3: TGTGCCTGGAGGGCCCCCGGCAGGGGGCGACCCGAGCAGTACTTC. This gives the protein CAWRAPGRGRPEQYF.